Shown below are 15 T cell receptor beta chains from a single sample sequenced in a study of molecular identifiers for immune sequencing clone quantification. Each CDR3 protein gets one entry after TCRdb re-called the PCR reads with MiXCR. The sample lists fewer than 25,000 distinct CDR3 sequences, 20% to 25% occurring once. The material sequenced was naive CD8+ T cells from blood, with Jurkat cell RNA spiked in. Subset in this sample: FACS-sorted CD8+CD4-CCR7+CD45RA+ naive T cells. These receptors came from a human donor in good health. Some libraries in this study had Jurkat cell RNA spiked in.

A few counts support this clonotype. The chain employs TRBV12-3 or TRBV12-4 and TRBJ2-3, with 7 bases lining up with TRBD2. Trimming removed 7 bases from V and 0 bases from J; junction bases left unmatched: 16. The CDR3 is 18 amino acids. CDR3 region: CASKGELLASLSTDTQYF. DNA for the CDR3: TGTGCCAGCAAAGGGGAATTACTAGCGTCCCTTAGCACAGATACGCAGTATTTT.

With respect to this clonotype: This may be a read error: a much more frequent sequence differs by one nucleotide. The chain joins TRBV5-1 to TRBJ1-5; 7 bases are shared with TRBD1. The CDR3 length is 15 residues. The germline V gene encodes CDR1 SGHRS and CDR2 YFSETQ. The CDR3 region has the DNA TGCGCCAGCGGCTTAACGGGAGGGGGCGGCCAGCCCCAGCATTTT. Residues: CASGLTGGGGQPQHF.

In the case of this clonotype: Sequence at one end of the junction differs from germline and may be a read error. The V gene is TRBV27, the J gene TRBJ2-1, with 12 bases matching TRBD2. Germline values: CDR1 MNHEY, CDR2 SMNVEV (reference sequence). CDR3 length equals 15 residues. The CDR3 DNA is TGTGCCGGCAGCCTAGCGGGAGGGACCTACAATGAGCAGTTCTTC. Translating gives CAGSLAGGTYNEQFF.

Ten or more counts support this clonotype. The CDR3 reads CASSGDQGNQPQHF. CDR3 nucleotides: TGTGCCAGCAGTGGTGATCAGGGCAATCAGCCCCAGCATTTT. J is TRBJ1-5 and V is TRBV27, with unresolved D. There are 14 residues in the CDR3. The germline V gene has CDR1 MNHEY and CDR2 SMNVEV (reference sequence). Trimming removed 5 bases from V and 2 bases from J, with 10 bases in between.

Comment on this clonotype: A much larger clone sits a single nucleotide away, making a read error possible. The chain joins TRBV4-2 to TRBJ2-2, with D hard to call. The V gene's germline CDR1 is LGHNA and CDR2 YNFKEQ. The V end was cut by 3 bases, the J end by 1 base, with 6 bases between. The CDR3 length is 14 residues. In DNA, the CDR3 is TGTGCCAGCAGCCAGAGTCGGAACACCGGGGAGCTGTTTTTT. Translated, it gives CASSQSRNTGELFF.

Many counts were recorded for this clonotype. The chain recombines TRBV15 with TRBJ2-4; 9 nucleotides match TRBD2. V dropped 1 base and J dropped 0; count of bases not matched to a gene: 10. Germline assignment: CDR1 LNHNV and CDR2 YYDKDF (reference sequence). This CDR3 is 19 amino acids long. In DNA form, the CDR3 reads TGTGCCACCAGCAGAGCCGTTAGGGGTAGCGGGGGAGCCAAAAACATTCAGTACTTC. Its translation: CATSRAVRGSGGAKNIQYF.

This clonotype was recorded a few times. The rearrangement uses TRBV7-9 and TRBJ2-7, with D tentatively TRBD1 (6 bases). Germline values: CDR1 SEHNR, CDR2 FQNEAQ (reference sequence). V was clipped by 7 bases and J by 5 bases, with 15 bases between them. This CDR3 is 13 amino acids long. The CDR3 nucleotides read TGTGCCAGCATCAATACCCCAGGGGACGAGCAGTACTTC. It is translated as CASINTPGDEQYF. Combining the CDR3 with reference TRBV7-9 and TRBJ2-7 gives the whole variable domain DTGVSQNPRHKITKRGQNVTFRCDPISEHNRLYWYRQTLGQGPEFLTYFQNEAQLEKSRLLSDRFSAERPKGSFSTLEIQRTEQGDSAMYLCASINTPGDEQYFGPGTRLTVT.

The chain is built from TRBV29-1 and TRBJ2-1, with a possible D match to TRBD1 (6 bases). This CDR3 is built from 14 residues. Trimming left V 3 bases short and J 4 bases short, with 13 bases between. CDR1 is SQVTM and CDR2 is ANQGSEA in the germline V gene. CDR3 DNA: TGCAGCGTTGATCTTGAGGGGGTATACAATGAGCAGTTCTTC. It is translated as CSVDLEGVYNEQFF.

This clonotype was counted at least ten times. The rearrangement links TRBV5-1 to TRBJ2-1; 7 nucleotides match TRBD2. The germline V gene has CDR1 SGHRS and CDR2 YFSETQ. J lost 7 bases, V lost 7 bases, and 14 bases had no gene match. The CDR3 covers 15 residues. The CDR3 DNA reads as TGCGCCAGCGGCCCCACGGGAGGACGTTTGAATGAGCAGTTCTTC. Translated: CASGPTGGRLNEQFF.

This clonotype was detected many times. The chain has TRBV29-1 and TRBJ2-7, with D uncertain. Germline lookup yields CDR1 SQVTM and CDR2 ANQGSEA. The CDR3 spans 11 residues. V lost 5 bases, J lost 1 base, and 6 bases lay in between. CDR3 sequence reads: CSVLDSYEQYF. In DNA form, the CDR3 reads TGCAGCGTTCTGGATTCCTACGAGCAGTACTTC.

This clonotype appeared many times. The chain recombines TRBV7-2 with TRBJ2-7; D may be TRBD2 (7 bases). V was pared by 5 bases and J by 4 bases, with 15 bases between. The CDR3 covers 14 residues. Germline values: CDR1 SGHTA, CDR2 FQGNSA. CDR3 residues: CASSAGGRGYEQYF. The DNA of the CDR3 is TGTGCCAGCAGCGCCGGGGGGCGGGGATACGAGCAGTACTTC.

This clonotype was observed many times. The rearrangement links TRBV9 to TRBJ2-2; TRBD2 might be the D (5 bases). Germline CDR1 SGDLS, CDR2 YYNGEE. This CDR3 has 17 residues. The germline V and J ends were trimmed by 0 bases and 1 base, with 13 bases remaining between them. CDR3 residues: CASSVGGAYGNTGELFF. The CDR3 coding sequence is TGTGCCAGCAGCGTAGGGGGAGCCTATGGGAACACCGGGGAGCTGTTTTTT. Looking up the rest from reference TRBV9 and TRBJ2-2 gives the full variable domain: DSGVTQTPKHLITATGQRVTLRCSPRSGDLSVYWYQQSLDQGLQFLIQYYNGEERAKGNILERFSAQQFPDLHSELNLSSLELGDSALYFCASSVGGAYGNTGELFFGEGSRLTVL.

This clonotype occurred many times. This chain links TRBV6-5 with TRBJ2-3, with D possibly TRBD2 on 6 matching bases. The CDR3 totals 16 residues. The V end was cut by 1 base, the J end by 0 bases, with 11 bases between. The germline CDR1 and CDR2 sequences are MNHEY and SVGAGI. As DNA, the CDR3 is TGTGCCAGCAGTTACTTCGGGAGCTCTAGCACAGATACGCAGTATTTT. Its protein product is CASSYFGSSSTDTQYF.

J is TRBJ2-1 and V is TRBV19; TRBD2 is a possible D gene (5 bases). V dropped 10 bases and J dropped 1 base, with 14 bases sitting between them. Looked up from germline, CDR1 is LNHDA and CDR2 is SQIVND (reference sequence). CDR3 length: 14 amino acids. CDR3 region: CATSPGNSYNEQFF. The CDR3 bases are TGTGCCACCTCACCCGGGAATTCCTACAATGAGCAGTTCTTC.

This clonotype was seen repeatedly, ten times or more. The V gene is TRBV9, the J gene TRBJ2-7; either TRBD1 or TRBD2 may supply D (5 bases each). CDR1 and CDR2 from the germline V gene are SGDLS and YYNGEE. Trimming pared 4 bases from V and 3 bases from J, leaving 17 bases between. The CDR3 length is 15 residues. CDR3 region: CASSHSQAGSYEQYF. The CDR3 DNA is TGTGCCAGCAGCCATTCGCAAGCAGGGAGCTACGAGCAGTACTTC. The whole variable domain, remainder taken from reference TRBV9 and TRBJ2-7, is DSGVTQTPKHLITATGQRVTLRCSPRSGDLSVYWYQQSLDQGLQFLIQYYNGEERAKGNILERFSAQQFPDLHSELNLSSLELGDSALYFCASSHSQAGSYEQYFGPGTRLTVT.